This TCR beta chain appears in the sequencing data of a study of T cell responses to AZD1222 COVID-19 vaccine (dated by TCRdb to about 2021). In terms of the full investigation: TCR sequencing was performed for about 250 trial participants, of whom 200 to 210 were given two doses of AZD1222 and around 26 were given two doses of MenACWY control vaccine. Enrollment into the trials was organized by age into subgroups of 18-55, 56-69 and 70-plus years, and those subgroups contained 148, 28 and 57 TCR-sequenced participants, respectively. Broad study findings and their caveats: Participants were mostly white British and included more females than males, and it was suggested by the authors that clonal diversity may have been underestimated. Nearly half of unique spike-specific TCRs reportedly recognized epitopes outside regions mutated in the B.1.351 and B.1.1.7 variants. After two AZD1222 doses, spike-specific TCR breadth and depth were significantly higher than at day 0 and than in MenACWY recipients. Because no samples from the day 14 peak response were available, repertoires could be characterized only after the peak T cell response. Conclusions about previously exposed vaccinees are limited because only a handful of AZD1222 recipients were SARS-CoV-2 seropositive at baseline. The 56-69-year group was small, and its depth increase did not reach significance, likely because of low power. Vaccine-associated CD4 TCRs spanned the whole spike protein, with dominant responses in regions 160-218 and 743-854.

Interpreted using the paper, the time point label stands for: about 28 days (+/-7) after the second vaccine dose. Because spike-specific TCR depth and breadth did not differ between the two schedules, AZD1222 recipients who got a second dose at roughly 4 weeks were pooled with those who got a second dose at roughly 12 weeks. Vaccinee samples came from UK trials COV001 and COV002, including a single-blind randomized controlled phase 2/3 trial of AZD1222 (ChAdOx1 nCoV-19) in healthy adults. For TCRbeta chain sequencing, PBMC samples were collected from trial participants at day 0 and at day 28 after the second dose. The CDR3 holds 15 amino acids from the cysteine to the phenylalanine. Just CDR3 DNA is preserved here, 45 bases in frame from base 1. Sequences SGHRS (CDR1) and YFSETQ (CDR2) are obtained from the germline V gene. V loses 4 bases at its end and J loses 8 bases; junction bases beyond the gene matches: 6.

The CDR3 regions of human TCRbeta chains were analyzed by immunosequencing. Regarding the original processing steps: Repertoire TCRs were checked for matches against a reference library of SARS-CoV-2-specific TCRs that had been generated using the MIRA antigen-specificity platform. Breadth was defined as the fraction of unique TCRs that were SARS-CoV-2-associated, and depth was defined as the fraction of total T cells that were SARS-CoV-2-associated. Using the MIRA data, each spike-specific TCR was mapped to the spike region that the TCR reacts to and placed in a CD4 or CD8 class. Log10-transformed breadth and depth values were compared by one-way ANOVA with Sidak's multiple comparisons tests. TCRdb obtained this table from immuneACCESS and retained in-frame rearrangements with V and J assigned. These tables miss some clones; where compared with another copy, unresolved V genes account for less than half of the shortfall, and the remainder is unexplained. That table is the source of V, J and clone size, and D and trimming were worked out from the DNA. Recorded for this sample are fewer than 120,000 clones; roughly 90% of them occurred a single time. The ten top clones hold 15% of the sample.

With regard to this clone: This receptor's antigen is unknown. No quality values exist for individual bases; no much larger clone is one base distant.

The sample in question was peripheral blood, obtained 28 days after the second AZD1222 dose. This receptor was taken from an adult who received the AZD1222 COVID-19 vaccine. The chain couples TRBV5-1 to TRBJ2-1; 13 middle bases align to TRBD2. CDR3 loop: CASSQGLAGRDEQFF. The DNA reads TGCGCCAGCAGCCAGGGACTAGCGGGACGGGATGAGCAGTTCTTC.